This paragraph reports one TCR beta chain. This sample is part of a study of control samples from healthy donors and cancer patients. Assay: immunoSEQ multiplex PCR; the TCRdb copy retains only in-frame clones and omits some. Of 75,000 to 95,000 clones detected, approximately 91% appear once; the ten largest clones hold less than 10%. The CDR3 has 15 residues. Trimming left V 4 bases short and J 0 bases short, with 10 bases between. Germline V gene lookup returns CDR1 LGHNA and CDR2 YSLEER. The receptor comes from a woman aged 50 to 60 with colorectal cancer. Sequenced input: PBMCs. The V call is TRBV4-3, the J call TRBJ1-3, with a tentative D call TRBD1 (6 bases). DNA of the CDR3: TGCGCCAGCAGCCGCTCAGGGGACTCTGGAAACACCATATATTTT. This encodes CASSRSGDSGNTIYF.